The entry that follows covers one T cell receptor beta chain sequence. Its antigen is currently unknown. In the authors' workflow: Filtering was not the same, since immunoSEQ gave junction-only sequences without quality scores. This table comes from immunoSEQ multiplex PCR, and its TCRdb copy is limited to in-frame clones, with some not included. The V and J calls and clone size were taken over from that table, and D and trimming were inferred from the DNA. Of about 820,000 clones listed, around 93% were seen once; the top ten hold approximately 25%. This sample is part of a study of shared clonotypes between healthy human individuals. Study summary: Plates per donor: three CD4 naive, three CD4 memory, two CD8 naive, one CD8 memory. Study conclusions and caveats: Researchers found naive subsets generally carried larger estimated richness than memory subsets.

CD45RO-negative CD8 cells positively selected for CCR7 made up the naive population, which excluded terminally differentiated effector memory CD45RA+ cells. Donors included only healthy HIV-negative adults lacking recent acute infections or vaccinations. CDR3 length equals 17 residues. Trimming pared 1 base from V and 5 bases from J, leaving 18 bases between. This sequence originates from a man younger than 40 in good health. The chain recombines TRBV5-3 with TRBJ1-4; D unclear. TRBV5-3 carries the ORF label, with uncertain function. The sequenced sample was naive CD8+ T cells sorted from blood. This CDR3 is CARSLPVPVRWNEKLFF. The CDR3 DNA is TGTGCCAGAAGCTTGCCCGTGCCCGTGCGATGGAATGAAAAACTGTTTTTT.